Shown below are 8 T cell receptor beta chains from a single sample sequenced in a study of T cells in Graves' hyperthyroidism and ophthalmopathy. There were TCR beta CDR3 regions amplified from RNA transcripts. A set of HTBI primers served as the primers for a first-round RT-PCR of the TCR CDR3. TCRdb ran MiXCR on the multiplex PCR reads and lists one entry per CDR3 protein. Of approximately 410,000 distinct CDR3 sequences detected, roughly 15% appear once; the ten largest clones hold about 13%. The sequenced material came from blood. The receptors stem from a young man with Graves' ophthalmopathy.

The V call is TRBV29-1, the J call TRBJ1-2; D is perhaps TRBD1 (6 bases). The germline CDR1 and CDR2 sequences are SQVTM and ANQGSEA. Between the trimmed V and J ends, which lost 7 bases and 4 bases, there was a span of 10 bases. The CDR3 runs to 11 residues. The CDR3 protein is CSDRTVYGYTF. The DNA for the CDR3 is TGCAGCGATAGGACAGTCTATGGCTACACCTTC.

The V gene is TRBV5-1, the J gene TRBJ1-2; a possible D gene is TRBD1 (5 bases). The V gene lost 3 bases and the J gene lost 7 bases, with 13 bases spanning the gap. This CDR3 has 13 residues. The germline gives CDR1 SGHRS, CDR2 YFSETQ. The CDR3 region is CASSSGGGSGYTF. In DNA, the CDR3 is TGCGCCAGCAGCTCGGGGGGTGGATCTGGCTACACCTTC.

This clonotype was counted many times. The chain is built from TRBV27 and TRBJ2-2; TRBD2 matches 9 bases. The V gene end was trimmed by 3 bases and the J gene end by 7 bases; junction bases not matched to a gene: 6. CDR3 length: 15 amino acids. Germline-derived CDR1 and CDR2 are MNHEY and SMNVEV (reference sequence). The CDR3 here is CASSLLAGVGGELFF. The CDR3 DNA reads TGTGCCAGCAGTTTGTTAGCGGGGGTGGGCGGGGAGCTGTTTTTT.

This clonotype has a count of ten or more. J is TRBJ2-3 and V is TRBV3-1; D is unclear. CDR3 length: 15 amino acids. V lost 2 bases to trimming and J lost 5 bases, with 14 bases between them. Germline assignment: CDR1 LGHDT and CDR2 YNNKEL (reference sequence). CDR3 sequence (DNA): TGTGCCAGCAGCCAACTACCCCCGTCCGAAGATACGCAGTATTTT. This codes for CASSQLPPSEDTQYF.

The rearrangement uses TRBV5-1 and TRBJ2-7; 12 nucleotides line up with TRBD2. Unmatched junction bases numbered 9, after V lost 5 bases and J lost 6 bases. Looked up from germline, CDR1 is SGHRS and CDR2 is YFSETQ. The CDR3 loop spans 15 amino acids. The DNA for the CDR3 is TGCGCCAGCAGAGATTGGACTAGCGGGGCGGGCGAGCAGTACTTC. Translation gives CASRDWTSGAGEQYF. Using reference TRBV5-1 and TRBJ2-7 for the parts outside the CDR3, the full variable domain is KAGVTQTPRYLIKTRGQQVTLSCSPISGHRSVSWYQQTPGQGLQFLFEYFSETQRNKGNFPGRFSGRQFSNSRSEMNVSTLELGDSALYLCASRDWTSGAGEQYFGPGTRLTVT.

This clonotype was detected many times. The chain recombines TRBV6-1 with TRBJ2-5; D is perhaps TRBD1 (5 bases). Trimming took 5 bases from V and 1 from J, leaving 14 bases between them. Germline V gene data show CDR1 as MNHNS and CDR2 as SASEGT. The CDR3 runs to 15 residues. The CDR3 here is CASSQRSGFQETQYF. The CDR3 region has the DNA TGTGCCAGCAGTCAAAGATCAGGGTTCCAAGAGACCCAGTACTTC.

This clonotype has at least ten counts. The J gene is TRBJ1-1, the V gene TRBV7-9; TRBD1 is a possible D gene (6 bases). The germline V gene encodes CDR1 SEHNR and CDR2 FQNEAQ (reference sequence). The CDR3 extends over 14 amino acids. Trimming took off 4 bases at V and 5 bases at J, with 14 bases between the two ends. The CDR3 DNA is TGTGCCAGCAGCTCCGGGGGGGGGCGGACTGAAGCTTTCTTT. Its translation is CASSSGGGRTEAFF.

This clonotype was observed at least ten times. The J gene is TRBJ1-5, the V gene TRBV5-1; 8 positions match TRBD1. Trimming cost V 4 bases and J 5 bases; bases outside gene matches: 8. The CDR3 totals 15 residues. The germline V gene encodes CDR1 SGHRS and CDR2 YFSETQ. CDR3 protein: CASSPSGQDDQPQHF. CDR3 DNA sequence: TGCGCCAGCAGCCCCTCGGGACAGGACGATCAGCCCCAGCATTTT. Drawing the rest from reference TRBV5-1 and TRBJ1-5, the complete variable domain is KAGVTQTPRYLIKTRGQQVTLSCSPISGHRSVSWYQQTPGQGLQFLFEYFSETQRNKGNFPGRFSGRQFSNSRSEMNVSTLELGDSALYLCASSPSGQDDQPQHFGDGTRLSIL.